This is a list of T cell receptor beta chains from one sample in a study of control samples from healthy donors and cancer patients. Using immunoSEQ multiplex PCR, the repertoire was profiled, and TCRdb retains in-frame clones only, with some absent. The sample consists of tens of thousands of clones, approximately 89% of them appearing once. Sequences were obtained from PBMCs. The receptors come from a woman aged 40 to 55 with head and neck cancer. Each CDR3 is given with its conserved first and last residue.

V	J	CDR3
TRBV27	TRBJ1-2	CASSIAGQFYGYTF
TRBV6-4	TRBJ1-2	CASRRQAGSLNYGYTF
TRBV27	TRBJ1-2	CASSFLGQAYGYTF
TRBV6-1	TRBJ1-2	CASSETPGAFYGYTF
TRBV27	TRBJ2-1	CASSIQLFPTSGGHNEQFF
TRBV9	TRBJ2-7	CASSVLADSSYEQYF
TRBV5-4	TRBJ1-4	CASSLEQGADEKLFF
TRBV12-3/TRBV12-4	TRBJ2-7	CASSLPGPYEQYF
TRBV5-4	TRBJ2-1	CASSSGTSAYNEQFF
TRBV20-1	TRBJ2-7	CSARQAYEQYF
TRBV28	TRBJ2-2	CASSYWRLAGGPGELFF
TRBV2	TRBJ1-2	CATQGAGTPYGYTF
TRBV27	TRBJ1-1	CASSRRRGGGWTEAFF
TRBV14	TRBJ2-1	CASSPLGGASSYNEQFF
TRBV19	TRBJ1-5	CASSQAMKPQHF
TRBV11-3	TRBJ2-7	CASSLGSEGEQYF
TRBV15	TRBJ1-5	CATSTRTGSSQPQHF
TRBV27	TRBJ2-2	CASSLLGITTGELFF
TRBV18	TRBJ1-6	CASSPAGNYNSPLHF
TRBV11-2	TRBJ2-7	CASSPTWLAARNEQYF
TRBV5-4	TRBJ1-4	CASNPGPSRGDEKLFF
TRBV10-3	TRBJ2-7	CAISESRTSGEQYF
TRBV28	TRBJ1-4	CAIDQGQGNEKLFF
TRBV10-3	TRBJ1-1	CAIRRQDSNTEAFF
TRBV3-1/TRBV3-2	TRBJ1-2	CASSQRGGYGYTF
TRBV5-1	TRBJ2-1	CASSRKLAGGPNEQFF
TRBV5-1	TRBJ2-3	CASSPSPSHTQYF
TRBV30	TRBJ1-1	CAWGLQGNTEAFF
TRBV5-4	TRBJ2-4	CASSLGGDIGIQYF
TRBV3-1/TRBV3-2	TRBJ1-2	CASSAWDLEGGYTF
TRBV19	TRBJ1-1	CASSGQGVTEAFF
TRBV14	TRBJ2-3	CASSQVGADTQYF
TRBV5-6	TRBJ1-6	CASSLAVNSPLHF
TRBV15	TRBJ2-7	CATSRGDQVGEQYF
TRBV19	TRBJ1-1	CASSRDRLNTEAFF
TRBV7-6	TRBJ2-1	CASSLADRGQGEQFF
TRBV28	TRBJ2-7	CASIKGHKIYEQYF
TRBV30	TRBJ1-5	CAWRQNSNQPQHF
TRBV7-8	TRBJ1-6	CASSRPGGGFDSPLHF
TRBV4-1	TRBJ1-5	CASSQDRAGNQPQHF